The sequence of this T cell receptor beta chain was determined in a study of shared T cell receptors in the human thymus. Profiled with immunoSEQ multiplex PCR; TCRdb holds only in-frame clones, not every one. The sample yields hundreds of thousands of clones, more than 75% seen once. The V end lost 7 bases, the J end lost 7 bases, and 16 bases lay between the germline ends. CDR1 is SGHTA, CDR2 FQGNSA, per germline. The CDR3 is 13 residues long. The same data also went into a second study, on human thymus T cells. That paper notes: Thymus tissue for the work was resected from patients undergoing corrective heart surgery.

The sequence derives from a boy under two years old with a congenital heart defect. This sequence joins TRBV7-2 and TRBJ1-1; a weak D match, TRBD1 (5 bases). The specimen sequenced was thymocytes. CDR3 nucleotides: TGTGCCAGCACCAGTGGGGGGGGAGGTGAAGCTTTCTTT. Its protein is CASTSGGGGEAFF.